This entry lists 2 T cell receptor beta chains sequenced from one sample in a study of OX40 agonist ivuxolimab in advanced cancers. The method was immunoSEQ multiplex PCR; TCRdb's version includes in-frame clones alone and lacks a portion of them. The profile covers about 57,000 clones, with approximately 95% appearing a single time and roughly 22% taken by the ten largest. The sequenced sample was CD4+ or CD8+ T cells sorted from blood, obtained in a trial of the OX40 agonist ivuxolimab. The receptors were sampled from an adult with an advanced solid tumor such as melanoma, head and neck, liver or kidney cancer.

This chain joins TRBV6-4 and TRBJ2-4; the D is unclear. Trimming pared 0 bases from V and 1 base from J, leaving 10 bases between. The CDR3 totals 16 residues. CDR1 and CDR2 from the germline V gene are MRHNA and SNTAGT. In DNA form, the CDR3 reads TGTGCCAGCAGTGACTCGGAATACTGGGCCAAAAACATTCAGTACTTC. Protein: CASSDSEYWAKNIQYF.

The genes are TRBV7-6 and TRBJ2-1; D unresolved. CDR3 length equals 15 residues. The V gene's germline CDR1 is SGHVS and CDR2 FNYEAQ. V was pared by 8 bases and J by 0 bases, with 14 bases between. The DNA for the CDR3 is TGTGCCAGCTCTAACGGGCGGAACTCCTACAATGAGCAGTTCTTC. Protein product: CASSNGRNSYNEQFF.